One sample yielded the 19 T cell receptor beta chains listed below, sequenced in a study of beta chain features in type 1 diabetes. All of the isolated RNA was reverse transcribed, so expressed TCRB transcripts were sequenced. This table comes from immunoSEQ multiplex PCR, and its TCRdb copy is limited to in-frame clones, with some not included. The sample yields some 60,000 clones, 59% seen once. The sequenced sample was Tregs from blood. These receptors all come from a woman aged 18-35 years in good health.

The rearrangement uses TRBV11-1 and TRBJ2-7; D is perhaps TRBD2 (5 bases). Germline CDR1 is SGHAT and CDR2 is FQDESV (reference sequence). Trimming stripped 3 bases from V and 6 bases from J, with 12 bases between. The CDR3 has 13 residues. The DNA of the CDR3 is TGTGCCAGCAGCTTCGGTCAACTAGGCGAGCAGTACTTC. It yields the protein CASSFGQLGEQYF.

The CDR3, as DNA: TGCGCCAGCAGCCTTCGCCCCACAGGGGACGAGCAGTACTTC. This translates into CASSLRPTGDEQYF. The gene calls are TRBV4-1 and TRBJ2-7, with 7 bases that match TRBD1. The CDR3 length is 14 residues. CDR1 and CDR2 from the germline V gene are MGHRA and YSYEKL. V lost 4 bases, J lost 5 bases, and 8 bases stayed unmatched.

The CDR3 DNA is TGTGCCAGCAGCGGCGACAGGGATAATTCACCCCTCCACTTT. This sequence encodes CASSGDRDNSPLHF. The chain joins TRBV9 to TRBJ1-6; 7 nucleotides line up with TRBD1. The CDR3 has 14 amino acids. Germline trimming cut 3 bases from V and 5 bases from J; bases unmatched to any gene: 2. Germline CDR1 reads SGDLS; CDR2 reads YYNGEE.

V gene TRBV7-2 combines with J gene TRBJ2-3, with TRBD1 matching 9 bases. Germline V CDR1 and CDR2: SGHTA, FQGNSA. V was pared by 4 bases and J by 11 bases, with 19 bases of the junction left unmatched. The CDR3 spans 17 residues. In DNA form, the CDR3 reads TGTGCCAGCAGCTCATACTGGACAGGGGATTCGGCTAGCGGGCAGTATTTT. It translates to CASSSYWTGDSASGQYF. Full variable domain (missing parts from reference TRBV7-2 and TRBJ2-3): GAGVSQSPSNKVTEKGKDVELRCDPISGHTALYWYRQSLGQGLEFLIYFQGNSAPDKSGLPSDRFSAERTGGSVSTLTIQRTQQEDSAVYLCASSSYWTGDSASGQYFGPGTRLTVL.

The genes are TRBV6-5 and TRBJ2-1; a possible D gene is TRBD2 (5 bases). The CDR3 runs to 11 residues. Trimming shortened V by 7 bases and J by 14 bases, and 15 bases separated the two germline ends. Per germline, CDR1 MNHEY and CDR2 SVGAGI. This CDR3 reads CASTKQEEKFF. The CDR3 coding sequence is TGTGCCAGCACGAAGCAGGAGGAAAAGTTCTTC.

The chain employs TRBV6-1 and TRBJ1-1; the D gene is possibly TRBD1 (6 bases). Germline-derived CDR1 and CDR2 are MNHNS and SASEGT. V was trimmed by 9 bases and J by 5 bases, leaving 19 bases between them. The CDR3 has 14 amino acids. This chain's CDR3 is CASSTGNQGTEAFF. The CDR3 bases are TGTGCCAGTTCGACAGGAAACCAGGGGACTGAAGCTTTCTTT.

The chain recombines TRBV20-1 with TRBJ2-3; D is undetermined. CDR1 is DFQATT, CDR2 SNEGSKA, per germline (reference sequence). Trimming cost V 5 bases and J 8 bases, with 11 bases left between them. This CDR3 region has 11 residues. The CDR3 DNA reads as TGCAGTGCTTTCCCCCTCAGTACGCAGTATTTT. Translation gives CSAFPLSTQYF.

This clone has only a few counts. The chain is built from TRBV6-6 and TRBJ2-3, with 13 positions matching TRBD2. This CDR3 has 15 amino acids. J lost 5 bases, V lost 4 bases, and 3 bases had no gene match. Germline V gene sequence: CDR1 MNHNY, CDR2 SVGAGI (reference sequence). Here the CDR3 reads CASSWTSGRQDTQYF. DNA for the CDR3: TGTGCCAGCAGTTGGACTAGCGGGAGACAAGATACGCAGTATTTT.

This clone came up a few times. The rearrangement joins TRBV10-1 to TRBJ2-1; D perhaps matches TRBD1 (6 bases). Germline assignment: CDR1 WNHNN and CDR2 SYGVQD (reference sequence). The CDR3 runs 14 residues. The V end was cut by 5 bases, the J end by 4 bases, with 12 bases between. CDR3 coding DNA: TGCGCCAGCAGTCTTGGACAGCCGTACAATGAGCAGTTCTTC. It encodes CASSLGQPYNEQFF.

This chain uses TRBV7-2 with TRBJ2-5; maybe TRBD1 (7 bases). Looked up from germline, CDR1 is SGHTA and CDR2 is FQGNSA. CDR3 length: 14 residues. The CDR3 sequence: CMVRGGAAGETQYF. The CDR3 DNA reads TGTATGGTTCGAGGGGGCGCCGCGGGGGAGACCCAGTACTTC.

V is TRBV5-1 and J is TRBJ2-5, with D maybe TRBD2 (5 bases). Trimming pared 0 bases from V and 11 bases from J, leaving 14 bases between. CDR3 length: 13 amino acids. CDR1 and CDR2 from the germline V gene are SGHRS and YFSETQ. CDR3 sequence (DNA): TGCGCCAGCAGCTTGGATGGTGCGGGTGAGCAGTACTTC. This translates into CASSLDGAGEQYF.

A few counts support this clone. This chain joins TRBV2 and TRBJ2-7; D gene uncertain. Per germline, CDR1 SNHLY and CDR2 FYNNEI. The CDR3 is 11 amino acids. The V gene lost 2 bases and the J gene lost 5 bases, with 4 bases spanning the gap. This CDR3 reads CASSERDEQYF. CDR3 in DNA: TGTGCCAGCAGTGAACGCGACGAGCAGTACTTC.

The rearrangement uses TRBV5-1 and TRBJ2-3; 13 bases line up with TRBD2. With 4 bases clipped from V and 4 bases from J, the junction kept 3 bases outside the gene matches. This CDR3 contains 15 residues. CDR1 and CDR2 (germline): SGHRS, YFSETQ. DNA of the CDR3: TGCGCCAGCAGCCCAGGACTAGCGGGAGCAGATACGCAGTATTTT. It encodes CASSPGLAGADTQYF.

The chain's CDR3 is CASSLSQNTGELFF. CDR3 DNA: TGTGCCAGCAGCTTATCACAGAACACCGGGGAGCTGTTTTTT. The V call is TRBV7-2, the J call TRBJ2-2, with unresolved D. Per germline, CDR1 SGHTA and CDR2 FQGNSA. This CDR3 is 14 amino acids long. The V end was cut by 2 bases, the J end by 1 base, with 5 bases between.

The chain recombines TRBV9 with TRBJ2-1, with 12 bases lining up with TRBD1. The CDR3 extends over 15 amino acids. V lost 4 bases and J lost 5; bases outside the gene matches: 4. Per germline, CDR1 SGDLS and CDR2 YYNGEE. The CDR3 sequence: CASSTRDRGHNEQFF. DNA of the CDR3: TGTGCCAGCAGCACCCGGGACAGGGGGCACAATGAGCAGTTCTTC.

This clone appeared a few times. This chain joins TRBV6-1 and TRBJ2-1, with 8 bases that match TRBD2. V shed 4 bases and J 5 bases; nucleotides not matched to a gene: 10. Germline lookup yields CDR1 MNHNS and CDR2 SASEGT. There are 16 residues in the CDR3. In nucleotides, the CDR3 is TGTGCCAGCAGTGGGGGGGGGCTAGCGGGTCACAATGAGCAGTTCTTC. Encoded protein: CASSGGGLAGHNEQFF.

The DNA for the CDR3 is TGTGCCGCACGGACAGGGCAGCACTCCTACGAGCAGTACTTC. Its protein product is CAARTGQHSYEQYF. The chain couples TRBV6-1 to TRBJ2-7; 8 bases are a match to TRBD1. Germline V gene data show CDR1 as MNHNS and CDR2 as SASEGT. With V trimmed by 11 bases and J by 0 bases, 9 bases remained unmatched. The CDR3 runs 14 residues.

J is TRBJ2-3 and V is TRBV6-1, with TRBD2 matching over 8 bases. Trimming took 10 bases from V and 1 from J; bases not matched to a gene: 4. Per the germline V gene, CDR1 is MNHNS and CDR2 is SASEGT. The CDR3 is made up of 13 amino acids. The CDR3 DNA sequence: TGTGCCACCCGAGCGGGGGGCACAGATACGCAGTATTTT. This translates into CATRAGGTDTQYF.

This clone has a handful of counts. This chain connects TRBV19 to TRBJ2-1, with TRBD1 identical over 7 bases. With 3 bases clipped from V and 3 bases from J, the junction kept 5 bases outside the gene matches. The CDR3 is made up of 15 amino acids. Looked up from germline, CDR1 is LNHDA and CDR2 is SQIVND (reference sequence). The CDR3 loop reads CASSILGGRYNEQFF. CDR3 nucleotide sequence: TGTGCCAGTAGTATCTTAGGGGGCCGCTACAATGAGCAGTTCTTC.